A selection of T cell receptor beta chains follows, all from one sample in a study of post-analysis software for immune sequencing data. One entry per CDR3 protein, called by TCRdb with MiXCR from the PCR reads. Among about 820,000 distinct CDR3 sequences listed, roughly half were seen once. The source material was blood. The source of these receptors is a girl aged 10 to 17 with multiple sclerosis. Both conserved end residues are part of each CDR3. The D gene is left open where the match is weak. Only part of the rows carry a size: once, few, many, or a class if the clone is expanded.

>.|TRBD2|TRBJ2-1|TRBV5-5
TGTGCCAGCAGCCCGGGACTAGCGGTCTACAATGAGCAGTTCTTC
CASSPGLAVYNEQFF
>.|.|TRBJ2-5|TRBV5-1
TGCGCCAGCAGCTTGGGGGCAGAACAAGAGACCCAGTACTTC
CASSLGAEQETQYF
>.|.|TRBJ1-2|TRBV20-1
TGCAGCGCTAGCGTTTCTTCGTCCGGGATCGGCTATGGCTACACCTTC
CSASVSSSGIGYGYTF
>.|.|TRBJ2-7|TRBV10-3
TGTGCGATCAGAGGGCAGGGTGGCGAGCAGTACTTC
CAIRGQGGEQYF
>.|.|TRBJ2-1|TRBV5-1
TGCGCCAGCAGCATCGGACAGAACCTACAGTTCTTC
CASSIGQNLQFF
>few|.|TRBJ2-1|TRBV6-1
TGTGCCAGCAGTGAAGCTCCGGGAAATGAGCAGTTCTTC
CASSEAPGNEQFF
>.|.|TRBJ2-4|TRBV7-9
TGTGCCAGCAGCTTAGTTTCGGACATTCAGTACTTC
CASSLVSDIQYF
>.|.|TRBJ2-1|TRBV7-3
TGTGCCAGCAGCATAACTCGGACTCCGATCTCCTCCTACAATGAGCAGTTCTTC
CASSITRTPISSYNEQFF
>.|.|TRBJ2-7|TRBV12-3/TRBV12-4
TGTGCCAGCAGTGTGGGTGTTTCGAACTACGAGCAGTACTTC
CASSVGVSNYEQYF
>.|.|TRBJ2-7|TRBV9
TGTGCCAGCAGCGTAGCTCAGGGTCGGAACGACGAGCAGTACTTC
CASSVAQGRNDEQYF
>.|TRBD1|TRBJ2-1|TRBV5-1
TGCGCCAGCAGCCCTCCCAGACAGGGGGCGCCAACCTCGTACAATGAGCAGTTCTTC
CASSPPRQGAPTSYNEQFF
>.|TRBD1|TRBJ2-3|TRBV13
TGTGCCAGCAGCTTAGCGGGACAGCTAAACACAGATACGCAGTATTTT
CASSLAGQLNTDTQYF
>.|TRBD1|TRBJ1-2|TRBV12-3/TRBV12-4
TGTGCCAGCAGTTTAGCAGAACGGACAGGAAGTGGCTACACCTTC
CASSLAERTGSGYTF
>.|.|TRBJ1-2|TRBV9
TGTGCCAGCAGCGTAGGGGGTGGATTCGGACCCCCCGGCTACACCTTC
CASSVGGGFGPPGYTF
>.|TRBD1|TRBJ2-7|TRBV14
TGTGCCAGTAGCCACCCCGTTCGGACAGGATCCTACGAGCAGTACTTC
CASSHPVRTGSYEQYF
>once|.|TRBJ1-2|TRBV12-3/TRBV12-4
TGTGCCAACCAGATGAAGACAGGCCTTAACTATGGCTACACCTTC
CANQMKTGLNYGYTF
>.|TRBD1|TRBJ2-7|TRBV7-9
TGTGCCAGCAGCCCCCGGAAGGACAGGGGGCCTGACTCCTACGAGCAGTACTTT
CASSPRKDRGPDSYEQYF
>.|.|TRBJ2-7|TRBV29-1
TGCAGCGTTAAAGGGGGAACGGAGTACGAGCAGTACTTC
CSVKGGTEYEQYF
>few|.|TRBJ2-1|TRBV29-1
TGCAGCGTTGATTCCCAGGGACCTTCCAATGAGCAGTTCTTC
CSVDSQGPSNEQFF
>.|.|TRBJ2-1|TRBV14
TGTGCCAGCAGCCAAGACAGGGGAGCCTACAATGAGCAGTTCTTC
CASSQDRGAYNEQFF
>.|.|TRBJ2-7|TRBV20-1
TGCAGTGCTAGAGGTTCACTGAGCTACGAGCAGTACTTC
CSARGSLSYEQYF
>.|.|TRBJ1-2|TRBV20-1
TGCAGTGCTAGAGGCCTCAACAGGGAGGATGGCTACACCTTC
CSARGLNREDGYTF
>.|TRBD2|TRBJ2-3|TRBV5-1
TGCGCCAGCAGGCCGGCGGGGGGAACCACAGATACGCAGTATTTT
CASRPAGGTTDTQYF
>.|.|TRBJ2-2|TRBV4-1
TGCGCCAGCAGCCCACCTGGCGCAGGCAGCACCGGGGAGCTGTTTTTT
CASSPPGAGSTGELFF
>.|.|TRBJ2-1|TRBV7-9
TGTGCCAGCAGCGGCTGGAGGGCCTGGGATGAGCAGTTCTTC
CASSGWRAWDEQFF
>.|.|TRBJ1-1|TRBV7-2
TGTGCCAGCAGCTGGATGGGGCTCCAGGGGACTGAAGCTTTCTTT
CASSWMGLQGTEAFF
>few|TRBD2|TRBJ2-7|TRBV12-3/TRBV12-4
TGTGCCAGCAGTTTTAGAGCGGGGAGCGAGCAGTACTTC
CASSFRAGSEQYF
>.|TRBD1|TRBJ2-2|TRBV7-6
TGTGCCAGCAGCTTAGGGGCGACAGGGAAACCCGGGGAGCTGTTTTTT
CASSLGATGKPGELFF
>.|TRBD2|TRBJ2-1|TRBV7-2
TGTGCCAGCAGCTTGCAAGGGGGACTAGCGGGTAACAATGAGCAGTTCTTC
CASSLQGGLAGNNEQFF
>few|.|TRBJ1-1|TRBV29-1
TGCAGCGTTGGAGGCTTCGTTCAGGACACTGAAGCTTTCTTT
CSVGGFVQDTEAFF
>.|TRBD1|TRBJ1-1|TRBV20-1
TGCAGTGCTCTAATTCGACAGGGCCAAGATGAAGCTTTCTTT
CSALIRQGQDEAFF
>few|TRBD2|TRBJ2-5|TRBV20-1
TGCAGTGCCATCCCGACGGGAGGGCTGCAAGAGCAGTACTTC
CSAIPTGGLQEQYF
>few|TRBD2|TRBJ2-5|TRBV5-6
TGTGCCAGCAGCTTAACTAGCGGGGTTTCGCTGCAAGAGACCCAGTACTTC
CASSLTSGVSLQETQYF
>many|TRBD2|TRBJ2-3|TRBV6-4
TGTGCCAGCAGTCCAACTAGCGGGTCCACAGATACGCAGTATTTT
CASSPTSGSTDTQYF
>.|.|TRBJ2-1|TRBV6-1
TGTGCCAGCAGTGACGGGGTAGGGGGGGTTGAGCAGTTCTTC
CASSDGVGGVEQFF
>.|TRBD1|TRBJ2-7|TRBV20-1
TGCAGTGCTAAAGTGACAGGGACCTACGAGCAGTACTTC
CSAKVTGTYEQYF
>.|.|TRBJ1-1|TRBV29-1
TGCAGCGTTGAAGACCCTTATATGAACACTGAAGCTTTCTTT
CSVEDPYMNTEAFF
>few|.|TRBJ2-3|TRBV4-1
TGCGCCAGCAGCCTTATCGCCGGGACTCTCACAGATACGCAGTATTTT
CASSLIAGTLTDTQYF
>.|TRBD2|TRBJ2-5|TRBV18
TGTGCCAGCTCACCACGACTAGCGGGAGAGCAAGAGACCCAGTACTTC
CASSPRLAGEQETQYF
>few|.|TRBJ2-4|TRBV6-5
TGTGCCAGCAGCCAAGTCCCTTATAAGGAGCAGTACTTC
CASSQVPYKEQYF
>.|TRBD1|TRBJ1-1|TRBV29-1
TGCAGCGGGGGGACAGGTATCAACACTGAAGCTTTCTTT
CSGGTGINTEAFF